This is a list of T cell receptor beta chains from one sample in a study of cytomegalovirus exposure and HLA in healthy donors. The table came from immunoSEQ multiplex PCR; TCRdb's copy has only in-frame clones and leaves some out. In the table there are about 180,000 clones, approximately 81% of which are singletons. Sample: PBMCs. These receptors were taken from a man aged 18-30 years in good health and CMV-seropositive. CDR3s include the opening cysteine and the closing phenylalanine or tryptophan. D genes are given only for firm matches. Some rows have no size entry. The others give once, few or many, or a class for an expanded clone.

J gene: TRBJ2-7; D gene: TRBD1; V gene: TRBV2; clone size: once; CDR3 protein: CASRRTGGTYEQYF; CDR3 DNA: TGTGCCAGCAGACGGACAGGGGGCACCTACGAGCAGTACTTC
J gene: TRBJ2-5; D gene: TRBD1; V gene: TRBV10-3; clone size: .; CDR3 protein: CAISDGQGEETQYF; CDR3 DNA: TGTGCCATCAGTGACGGACAGGGGGAAGAGACCCAGTACTTC
J gene: TRBJ1-2; D gene: .; V gene: TRBV19; clone size: .; CDR3 protein: CASIRGPDSLYGYTF; CDR3 DNA: TGTGCCAGTATCAGGGGCCCTGACAGCCTCTATGGCTACACCTTC
J gene: TRBJ2-7; D gene: .; V gene: TRBV5-1; clone size: .; CDR3 protein: CASTAGAYEQYF; CDR3 DNA: TGCGCCAGCACCGCGGGGGCGTACGAGCAGTACTTC
J gene: TRBJ2-3; D gene: TRBD1; V gene: TRBV10-2; clone size: .; CDR3 protein: CASSPGTGSTDTQYF; CDR3 DNA: TGCGCCAGCAGCCCCGGGACAGGGAGCACAGATACGCAGTATTTT
J gene: TRBJ2-3; D gene: TRBD2; V gene: TRBV28; clone size: .; CDR3 protein: CASSLGVVAGATDTQYF; CDR3 DNA: TGTGCCAGCAGTTTAGGTGTGGTAGCGGGAGCCACAGATACGCAGTATTTT
J gene: TRBJ2-5; D gene: TRBD2; V gene: TRBV6-1; clone size: .; CDR3 protein: CASRGLAAYQETQYF; CDR3 DNA: TGTGCCAGCAGGGGACTAGCGGCGTACCAAGAGACCCAGTACTTC
J gene: TRBJ2-5; D gene: TRBD1; V gene: TRBV5-1; clone size: .; CDR3 protein: CASSLGQGVKETQYF; CDR3 DNA: TGCGCCAGCAGCTTGGGACAGGGGGTGAAAGAGACCCAGTACTTC
J gene: TRBJ1-3; D gene: TRBD1; V gene: TRBV6-1; clone size: .; CDR3 protein: CASRPTTGAGNTIYF; CDR3 DNA: TGTGCCAGCAGACCTACAACAGGGGCTGGAAACACCATATATTTT
J gene: TRBJ1-2; D gene: .; V gene: TRBV21-1; clone size: .; CDR3 protein: CASSKVRGPGQGAFGYTF; CDR3 DNA: TGTGCCAGCAGCAAAGTTCGAGGGCCGGGACAGGGGGCATTTGGCTACACCTTC
J gene: TRBJ2-5; D gene: TRBD2; V gene: TRBV4-1; clone size: .; CDR3 protein: CASSHSGDSGRARSTQYF; CDR3 DNA: TGCGCCAGCAGCCACTCGGGTGATAGCGGGAGGGCCCGGTCGACCCAGTACTTC
J gene: TRBJ2-7; D gene: .; V gene: TRBV7-9; clone size: .; CDR3 protein: CASSLFPRVLQYF; CDR3 DNA: TGTGCCAGCAGCTTATTTCCCAGGGTCCTGCAGTACTTC
J gene: TRBJ2-5; D gene: .; V gene: TRBV21-1; clone size: .; CDR3 protein: CASSTQAEETQYF; CDR3 DNA: TGTGCCAGCAGCACCCAAGCGGAAGAGACCCAGTACTTC
J gene: TRBJ1-6; D gene: TRBD1; V gene: TRBV6-5; clone size: .; CDR3 protein: CASSFGQGDNSPLHF; CDR3 DNA: TGTGCCAGCAGTTTCGGACAGGGGGATAATTCACCCCTCCACTTT
J gene: TRBJ2-5; D gene: .; V gene: TRBV30; clone size: .; CDR3 protein: CAWSVFTYRQETQYF; CDR3 DNA: TGTGCCTGGAGTGTATTTACCTACCGGCAAGAGACCCAGTACTTC
J gene: TRBJ1-2; D gene: TRBD1; V gene: TRBV4-1; clone size: .; CDR3 protein: CASSQDQGASYGYTF; CDR3 DNA: TGCGCCAGCAGCCAAGACCAGGGGGCGAGCTATGGCTACACCTTC
J gene: TRBJ1-4; D gene: TRBD1; V gene: TRBV27; clone size: .; CDR3 protein: CASRGQTNEKLFF; CDR3 DNA: TGTGCCAGCAGGGGACAGACTAATGAAAAACTGTTTTTT